The clone carrying this TCR beta chain was recorded once. Germline V gene lookup returns CDR1 SGHTA and CDR2 FQGNSA. J was trimmed by 4 bases and V by 1 base; bases with no gene match: 3. The CDR3 is 14 amino acids. The sample comes from a study of blood T cell repertoires in COVID-19. TCRdb keeps only in-frame clones here, not all; method: immunoSEQ multiplex PCR. The data show 75,000 to 100,000 clones, roughly 87% seen once. The clonotype was recovered from a man in his 70s with acute or convalescent COVID-19. The sample comprised peripheral blood. The rearrangement joins TRBV7-2 to TRBJ1-2; TRBD1 matches at 7 bases. CDR3 protein: CASSLGGGAYGYTF. For the CDR3, the DNA is TGTGCCAGCAGCTTAGGAGGGGGCGCCTATGGCTACACCTTC.